What follows describes a single T cell receptor (beta chain). The sample is drawn from a study of spatial heterogeneity in lung cancer. TCRdb re-called the 5' RACE reads with MiXCR, one entry per CDR3 protein. The sample yields 50,000 to 75,000 distinct CDR3 sequences, roughly 5.9% seen once. As for time point: sample taken at primary tumor resection. Donation came from some 72 patients with untreated early-stage non-small cell lung cancer. The study sequenced unsorted whole RNA from tumor, nontumor lung or frozen PBMC. Sequenced material: PBMCs, taken at surgery. The sequence derives from a female donor with early-stage non-small cell lung cancer.

CDR3 in DNA: TGTGCCAGCACCCCGGCTGGAACCTCTGGAAACACCATATATTTT. This encodes CASTPAGTSGNTIYF. The rearrangement joins TRBV12-3 or TRBV12-4 to TRBJ1-3; D is unresolved. CDR3 length: 15 residues. The V end was cut by 7 bases, the J end by 0 bases, with 13 bases between.